The T cell receptor beta chain described here comes from a study of cytomegalovirus exposure and HLA in healthy donors. This clone was seen a handful of times. Vbeta (60) and Jbeta (13) primers were used in the PCR. The method was immunoSEQ multiplex PCR; TCRdb's version includes in-frame clones alone and lacks a portion of them. The profile covers around 200,000 clones, with about 88% appearing a single time and more than 0.25% taken by the ten largest. Healthy bone marrow donors supplied every sample. Germline loops: CDR1 MNHNY, CDR2 SVGAGI (reference sequence). CDR3 length: 13 residues. Between the trimmed V and J ends, which lost 6 bases and 4 bases, there was a span of 12 bases.

The sample comprised PBMCs. The sequence derives from a woman aged 30 to 39 in good health and CMV-seronegative. V and J are TRBV6-6 and TRBJ1-1; no firm D call. For the CDR3, the DNA is TGTGCCAGCAGCGGATCCTCGGGCACTGAAGCTTTCTTT. It translates to CASSGSSGTEAFF.